Below are 28 T cell receptor beta chains sequenced from a single sample in a study of blood T cell repertoires in COVID-19. Method: immunoSEQ multiplex PCR; TCRdb's copy keeps in-frame clones and lacks some. In the table there are about 260,000 clones, 80% to 90% of which are singletons. Sequenced material: peripheral blood. The origin of the receptors is a woman in her seventies with COVID-19, enrolled during active disease.

This chain links TRBV5-5 with TRBJ2-3, with 10 nucleotides matching TRBD2. CDR1 and CDR2 from the germline V gene are SGHKS and YYEKEE (reference sequence). V lost 4 bases and J lost 2; bases outside the gene matches: 4. This CDR3 contains 15 residues. CDR3 in amino acids: CASSRLAGFTDTQYF. CDR3 nucleotides: TGTGCCAGCAGCCGACTAGCGGGCTTCACAGATACGCAGTATTTT.

This sequence joins TRBV3-1 (or the pseudogene TRBV3-2) and TRBJ1-1; 9 positions agree with TRBD1. Germline CDR1 reads LGHDT; CDR2 reads YNNKEL (reference sequence). The CDR3 extends over 15 amino acids. Trimming cost V 5 bases and J 6 bases; bases outside gene matches: 10. The CDR3 reads CASSTPSGQGPEAFF. The CDR3 DNA is TGTGCCAGCAGCACCCCCTCCGGACAGGGGCCTGAAGCTTTCTTT.

The chain is built from TRBV7-2 and TRBJ1-1; weak D call: TRBD1 (5 bases). This CDR3 has 14 residues. Germline lookup yields CDR1 SGHTA and CDR2 FQGNSA. V lost 3 bases and J lost 1, with 9 bases in between. In nucleotides, the CDR3 is TGTGCCAGCAGCTTTGGGGCCGCGAACACTGAAGCTTTCTTT. Its translation is CASSFGAANTEAFF.

This chain connects TRBV29-1 to TRBJ2-1; no clear D gene. Between the trimmed V and J ends, which lost 5 bases and 4 bases, there was a span of 3 bases. Germline CDR1 is SQVTM and CDR2 is ANQGSEA. The CDR3 is 10 residues long. CDR3: CSVRYNEQFF. The CDR3 DNA reads as TGCAGCGTTCGGTACAATGAGCAGTTCTTC.

V is TRBV19 and J is TRBJ2-3, with D perhaps TRBD1 (5 bases). V shed 8 bases and J shed 2 bases, with 11 bases lying between them. CDR1 and CDR2 from the germline V gene are LNHDA and SQIVND (reference sequence). The CDR3 is 13 amino acids. The DNA for the CDR3 is TGTGCCAGTTCCCAGGGAACCACAGATACGCAGTATTTT. This gives the protein CASSQGTTDTQYF. The entire variable domain, with the rest obtained from reference TRBV19 and TRBJ2-3, is as follows: DGGITQSPKYLFRKEGQNVTLSCEQNLNHDAMYWYRQDPGQGLRLIYYSQIVNDFQKGDIAEGYSVSREKKESFPLTVTSAQKNPTAFYLCASSQGTTDTQYFGPGTRLTVL.

CDR3 region: CASISQGANYGYTF. For the CDR3, the DNA is TGTGCCAGTATATCACAGGGGGCGAACTATGGCTACACCTTC. The chain is built from TRBV19 and TRBJ1-2; TRBD1 matches 9 bases. This CDR3 region has 14 residues. Germline V gives CDR1 LNHDA, CDR2 SQIVND (reference sequence). The V and J ends lost 7 bases and 2 bases, in that order; junction bases with no gene match: 5.

This clone showed up just once. V is TRBV6-5 and J is TRBJ2-7, with TRBD1 matching 9 bases. Germline lookup yields CDR1 MNHEY and CDR2 SVGAGI. This CDR3 has 15 amino acids. J gave up 5 bases and V 7 bases, and 12 bases lay outside the gene matches. The CDR3 DNA follows: TGTGCCAGCATCTCGACCGGGACAGGGTATAACGAGCAGTACTTC. Its translation is CASISTGTGYNEQYF.

This clone appeared once. The chain carries TRBV4-3 and TRBJ2-7; no clear D. Trimming removed 0 bases from V and 9 bases from J, with 18 bases in between. The CDR3 consists of 15 residues. CDR1 is LGHNA and CDR2 is YSLEER in the germline V gene. CDR3 protein: CASSQDTFLGAGQYF. The DNA for the CDR3 is TGCGCCAGCAGCCAAGACACATTTCTTGGAGCCGGGCAGTACTTC.

V gene TRBV28 combines with J gene TRBJ1-2; 7 nucleotides agree with TRBD1. The CDR3 runs to 15 residues. V gave up 5 bases and J gave up 5 bases; unmatched junction bases: 11. Germline loops: CDR1 MDHEN, CDR2 SYDVKM. The CDR3 region has the DNA TGTGCCAGCAGTCCCCACACAGGGGTAAAGTATGGCTACACCTTC. Protein sequence: CASSPHTGVKYGYTF.

This rearrangement joins TRBV7-6 to TRBJ1-2; D perhaps matches TRBD1 (6 bases). V gave up 1 base and J gave up 4 bases, with 16 bases separating them. CDR1 and CDR2 (germline): SGHVS, FNYEAQ. The CDR3 has 16 residues. The CDR3 DNA sequence: TGTGCCAGCAGCTTAGGGGGGACACTCGGGCCCTATGGCTACACCTTC. Translated, it gives CASSLGGTLGPYGYTF.

CDR3 nucleotide sequence: TGCAGTGGGACAGGGGATTATGGCTACACCTTC. This codes for CSGTGDYGYTF. V gene TRBV20-1 combines with J gene TRBJ1-2, with 9 positions matching TRBD1. Germline trimming cut 7 bases from V and 5 bases from J; bases unmatched to any gene: 2. Per the germline V gene, CDR1 is DFQATT and CDR2 is SNEGSKA (reference sequence). The length of the CDR3 is 11 residues.

In its sample, this clone was seen once. The chain combines TRBV5-1 with TRBJ2-7; a weak D match, TRBD2 (6 bases). Per germline, CDR1 SGHRS and CDR2 YFSETQ. Between the trimmed V and J ends, which lost 0 bases and 6 bases, there was a span of 7 bases. The CDR3 consists of 12 residues. The CDR3 spells CASSLVSGEQYF. CDR3 DNA: TGCGCCAGCAGCTTGGTTAGCGGCGAGCAGTACTTC.

This chain uses TRBV7-9 with TRBJ2-1; 8 bases map to TRBD2. The CDR3 consists of 15 residues. Losses at the gene ends were 7 bases for V and 4 bases for J; bases not matched to a gene: 9. CDR1 is SEHNR and CDR2 is FQNEAQ in the germline V gene (reference sequence). CDR3 DNA sequence: TGTGCCAGCACAGACAGCGGGAGAGTGTACAATGAGCAGTTCTTC. It yields the protein CASTDSGRVYNEQFF.

V is TRBV10-2 and J is TRBJ2-7; 7 bases are shared with TRBD1. CDR3 length: 15 amino acids. Germline trimming cut 6 bases from V and 2 bases from J; bases unmatched to any gene: 10. From germline, CDR1 is WSHSY and CDR2 SAAADI. For the CDR3, the DNA is TGCGCCAGCAGCCCAGGGGGACAGCCAACCTACGAGCAGTACTTC. Translated, it gives CASSPGGQPTYEQYF.

This sequence joins TRBV18 and TRBJ2-7; 9 positions agree with TRBD1. Trimming took 0 bases from V and 6 from J; bases not matched to a gene: 3. The CDR3 runs to 14 residues. Germline V gene sequence: CDR1 KGHSH, CDR2 LQKENI. CDR3 sequence: CASSPPDRGPEQYF. The CDR3 nucleotides read TGTGCCAGCTCACCACCGGACAGGGGACCCGAGCAGTACTTC.

The CDR3 sequence: CASSPGGEADTQYF. In nucleotides, the CDR3 is TGTGCCAGCAGTCCTGGAGGGGAGGCAGATACGCAGTATTTT. The V gene is TRBV28, the J gene TRBJ2-3; maybe TRBD2 (6 bases). CDR1 and CDR2 (germline): MDHEN, SYDVKM. V gave up 5 bases and J gave up 4 bases, with 13 bases separating them. There are 14 residues in the CDR3.

CDR3 region: CASGGTGGSYEQYF. CDR3 nucleotides: TGTGCCAGCGGCGGGACAGGGGGTTCCTACGAGCAGTACTTC. The V gene is TRBV27, the J gene TRBJ2-7; TRBD1 matches at 11 bases. The CDR3 is 14 amino acids. Germline V gene sequence: CDR1 MNHEY, CDR2 SMNVEV (reference sequence). J lost 1 base, V lost 8 bases, and 4 bases had no gene match.

The rearrangement uses TRBV19 and TRBJ1-1, with 8 bases lining up with TRBD1. Germline V gene lookup returns CDR1 LNHDA and CDR2 SQIVND (reference sequence). The CDR3 has 15 residues. J lost 4 bases, V lost 4 bases, and 8 bases had no gene match. The DNA of the CDR3 is TGTGCCAGTAGTACAAGCAGGGGGCTGAGCACTGAAGCTTTCTTT. Protein product: CASSTSRGLSTEAFF.

The V gene is TRBV2, the J gene TRBJ2-7; the D gene is possibly TRBD2 (6 bases). This CDR3 region has 13 residues. V was trimmed by 8 bases and J by 2 bases, leaving 13 bases between them. CDR1 and CDR2 (germline): SNHLY, FYNNEI. This CDR3 reads CASGIGGTYEQYF. The DNA for the CDR3 is TGTGCCAGCGGCATCGGGGGAACCTACGAGCAGTACTTC. Based on the CDR3 plus reference TRBV2 and TRBJ2-7, the full variable domain is EPEVTQTPSHQVTQMGQEVILRCVPISNHLYFYWYRQILGQKVEFLVSFYNNEISEKSEIFDDQFSVERPDGSNFTLKIRSTKLEDSAMYFCASGIGGTYEQYFGPGTRLTVT.

On this clone: One end of the junction is discordant with germline, which a read error may explain. This chain uses TRBV7-8 with TRBJ2-7; 10 positions agree with TRBD1. The length of the CDR3 is 15 residues. Germline V CDR1 and CDR2: SGHVS, FQNEAQ. Here the CDR3 reads CASSLSDRGIGEQHF. The CDR3 DNA sequence: TGTGCCAGCAGCTTATCGGACAGGGGGATTGGCGAGCAGCACTTC.

The V and J genes are TRBV25-1 and TRBJ1-2; D gene ambiguous. Germline V gene lookup returns CDR1 MGHDK and CDR2 SYGVNS. Trimming cost V 7 bases and J 0 bases, with 6 bases left between them. This CDR3 is built from 12 residues. As DNA, the CDR3 is TGTGCCAGCACGCAGACTAACTATGGCTACACCTTC. Its protein product is CASTQTNYGYTF.

This clone showed up just once. The chain recombines TRBV9 with TRBJ2-7; weak D call: TRBD2 (6 bases). The CDR3 consists of 16 residues. The V end lost 0 bases, the J end lost 4 bases, and 17 bases lay between the germline ends. Germline CDR1 reads SGDLS; CDR2 reads YYNGEE. For the CDR3, the DNA is TGTGCCAGCAGCGTAGAGGGGACTGCGCATTTGTACGAGCAGTACTTC. Its translation: CASSVEGTAHLYEQYF.

This chain connects TRBV5-1 to TRBJ1-6; D ambiguous. Trimming removed 0 bases from V and 13 bases from J, with 14 bases in between. This CDR3 has 14 residues. Looked up from germline, CDR1 is SGHRS and CDR2 is YFSETQ. This CDR3 reads CASSLAFLGSPLHF. CDR3 DNA sequence: TGCGCCAGCAGCTTGGCGTTTCTGGGCTCCCCCCTCCACTTT.

The gene calls are TRBV6-5 and TRBJ1-5; TRBD1 is a possible D gene (5 bases). CDR3 length: 13 residues. Germline CDR1 and CDR2: MNHEY and SVGAGI. V was pared by 9 bases and J by 2 bases, with 11 bases between. The CDR3 is CASSTVRNQPQHF. As DNA, the CDR3 is TGTGCCAGTTCGACAGTCCGCAATCAGCCCCAGCATTTT.

This clone was seen more than once but under ten times. The chain couples TRBV5-1 to TRBJ2-2; perhaps TRBD2 as D (5 bases). Trimming cost V 2 bases and J 1 base, with 6 bases left between them. Germline CDR1 reads SGHRS; CDR2 reads YFSETQ. This CDR3 spans 14 amino acids. The CDR3 is CASSFRENTGELFF. The CDR3 nucleotides read TGCGCCAGCAGCTTCCGGGAGAACACCGGGGAGCTGTTTTTT.

The chain uses TRBV2 and TRBJ2-2, with D hard to call. In germline, CDR1 is SNHLY, CDR2 FYNNEI. The CDR3 covers 13 residues. Deletions cut 6 bases from V and 1 base from J, with 6 bases between. CDR3 sequence: CASSRLNTGELFF. The CDR3 coding sequence is TGTGCCAGCAGCCGACTGAACACCGGGGAGCTGTTTTTT.

V usage is TRBV11-2 and J usage is TRBJ2-7; D remains ambiguous. V was trimmed by 5 bases and J by 0 bases, leaving 8 bases between them. The CDR3 length is 13 residues. CDR1 and CDR2 from the germline V gene are SGHAT and FQNNGV. CDR3 nucleotides: TGTGCCAGCAGCATTACACCCTCCTACGAGCAGTACTTC. Translating it yields CASSITPSYEQYF.

The chain uses TRBV2 and TRBJ1-2; TRBD1 is a possible D gene (6 bases). The CDR3 is 15 residues long. The germline V gene has CDR1 SNHLY and CDR2 FYNNEI. V lost 4 bases and J lost 4, with 16 bases in between. CDR3 in amino acids: CASSVESQGTYGYTF. The CDR3 coding sequence is TGTGCCAGCAGTGTCGAGAGTCAGGGGACCTATGGCTACACCTTC.